The clone carrying this TCR beta chain has just a few counts. The antigen is not known. This record belongs to a study of T-cell memory formation after mild COVID-19. The 5'RACE method, run with constant-segment primers, produced TCR alpha and TCR beta cDNA libraries (carrying sample barcodes and UMIs). TCRdb analysed the 5' RACE reads with MiXCR anew, one entry per CDR3 protein. This repertoire shows 580,000 or so distinct CDR3 sequences, roughly 17% found once; its top ten account for roughly 8%. Study findings and constraints: Clones that contracted from day 15 to 85 had balanced CD4/CD8; later expanders were CD4+ biased.

The germline CDR1 and CDR2 sequences are DFQATT and SNEGSKA (reference sequence). Germline trimming cut 5 bases from V and 8 bases from J; bases unmatched to any gene: 9. This CDR3 has 13 residues. The rearrangement uses TRBV20-1 and TRBJ1-2, with 9 bases fitting TRBD1. The specimen sequenced was PBMCs or a T cell subset sorted from them (not recorded which). The source of this sequence is an adult woman who had mild COVID-19 (a few samples of this study predate the infection). Cell type and time point are not known. The CDR3 reads CSAPRQGGIGYTF. Written as DNA, the CDR3 is TGCAGTGCTCCCCGACAGGGGGGGATAGGCTACACCTTC.